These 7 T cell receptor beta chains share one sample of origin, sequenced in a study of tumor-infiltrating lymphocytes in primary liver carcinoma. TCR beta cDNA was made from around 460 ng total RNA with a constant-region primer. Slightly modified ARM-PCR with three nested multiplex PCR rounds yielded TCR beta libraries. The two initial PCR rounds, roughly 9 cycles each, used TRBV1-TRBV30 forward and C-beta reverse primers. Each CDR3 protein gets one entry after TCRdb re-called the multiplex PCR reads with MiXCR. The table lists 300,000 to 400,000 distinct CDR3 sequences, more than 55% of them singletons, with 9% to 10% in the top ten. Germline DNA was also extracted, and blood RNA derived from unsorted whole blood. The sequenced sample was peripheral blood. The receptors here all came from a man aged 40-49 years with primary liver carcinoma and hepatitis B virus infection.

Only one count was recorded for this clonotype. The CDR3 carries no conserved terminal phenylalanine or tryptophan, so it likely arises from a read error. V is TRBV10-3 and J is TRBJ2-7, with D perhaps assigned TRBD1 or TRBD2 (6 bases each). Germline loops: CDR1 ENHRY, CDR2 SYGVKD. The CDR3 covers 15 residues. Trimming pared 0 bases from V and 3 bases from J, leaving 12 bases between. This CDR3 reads CAISESGGTGYEQYC. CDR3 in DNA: TGTGCCATCAGTGAGTCCGGGGGCACGGGCTACGAGCAGTACTGC.

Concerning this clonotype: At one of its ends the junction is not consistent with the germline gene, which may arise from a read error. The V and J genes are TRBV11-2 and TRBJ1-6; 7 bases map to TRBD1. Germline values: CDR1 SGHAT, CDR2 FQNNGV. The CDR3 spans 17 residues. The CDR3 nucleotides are TGTGCCAGCAGCTACACGACAGGGCTTACCTATGATTCACCCCTCCACTTT. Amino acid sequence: CASSYTTGLTYDSPLHF.

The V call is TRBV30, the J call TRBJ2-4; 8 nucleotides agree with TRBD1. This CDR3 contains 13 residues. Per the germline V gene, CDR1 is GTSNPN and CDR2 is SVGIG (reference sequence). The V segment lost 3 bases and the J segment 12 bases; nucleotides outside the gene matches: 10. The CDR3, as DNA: TGTGCCTGGAGCGAAGGGACAGGCTCTTCTCAGTACTTC. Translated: CAWSEGTGSSQYF.

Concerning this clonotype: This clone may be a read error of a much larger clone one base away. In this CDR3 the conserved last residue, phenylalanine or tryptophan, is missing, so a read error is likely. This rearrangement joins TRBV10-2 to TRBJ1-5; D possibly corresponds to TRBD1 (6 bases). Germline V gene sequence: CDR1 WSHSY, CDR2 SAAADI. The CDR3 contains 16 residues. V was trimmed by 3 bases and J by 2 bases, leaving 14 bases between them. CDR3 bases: TGCGCCAGCAGTGATATGGGGGCGGCTGGCAATCAGCCCCAGCATATT. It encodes CASSDMGAAGNQPQHI.

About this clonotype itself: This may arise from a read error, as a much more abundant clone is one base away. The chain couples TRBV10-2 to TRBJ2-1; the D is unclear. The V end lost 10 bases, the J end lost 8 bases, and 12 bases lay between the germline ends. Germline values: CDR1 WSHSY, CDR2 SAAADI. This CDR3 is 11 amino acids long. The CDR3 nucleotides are TGCGCCACTACCTTAGCCGATGAGCAGTTCTTC. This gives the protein CATTLADEQFF.

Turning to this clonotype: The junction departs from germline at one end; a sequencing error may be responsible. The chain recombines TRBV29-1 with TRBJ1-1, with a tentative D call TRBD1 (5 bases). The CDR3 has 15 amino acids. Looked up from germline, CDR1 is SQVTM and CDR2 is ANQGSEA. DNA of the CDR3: TGCAGCGTTGCGGCGGGGTGGGGCATGAATACTGAAACTTTCTTT. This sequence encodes CSVAAGWGMNTETFF. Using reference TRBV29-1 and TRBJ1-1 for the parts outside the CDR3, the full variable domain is SAVISQKPSRDICQRGTSLTIQCQVDSQVTMMFWYRQQPGQSLTLIATANQGSEATYESGFVIDKFPISRPNLTFSTLTVSNMSPEDSSIYLCSVAAGWGMNTETFFGQGTRLTVV.

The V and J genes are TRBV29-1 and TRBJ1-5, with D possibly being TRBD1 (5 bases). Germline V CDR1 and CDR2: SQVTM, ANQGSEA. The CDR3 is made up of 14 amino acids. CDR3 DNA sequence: TGCAACGTCACCGAAGGACAAGCCGGTCAGCCCCAGCATTTT. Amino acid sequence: CNVTEGQAGQPQHF.